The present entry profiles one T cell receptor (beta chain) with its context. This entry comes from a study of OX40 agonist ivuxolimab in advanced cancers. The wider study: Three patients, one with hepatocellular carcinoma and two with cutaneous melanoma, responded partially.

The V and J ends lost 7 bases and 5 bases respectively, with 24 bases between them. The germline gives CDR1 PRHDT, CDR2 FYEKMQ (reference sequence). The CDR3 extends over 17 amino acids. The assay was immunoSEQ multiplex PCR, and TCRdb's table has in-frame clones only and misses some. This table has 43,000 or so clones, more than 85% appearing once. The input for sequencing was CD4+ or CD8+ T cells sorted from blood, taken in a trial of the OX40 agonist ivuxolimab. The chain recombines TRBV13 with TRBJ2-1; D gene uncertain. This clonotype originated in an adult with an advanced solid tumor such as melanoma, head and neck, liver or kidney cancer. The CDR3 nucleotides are TGTGCCAGCACTTCCGATTGGGGTTACGACCCTGACAATGAGCAGTTCTTC. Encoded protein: CASTSDWGYDPDNEQFF. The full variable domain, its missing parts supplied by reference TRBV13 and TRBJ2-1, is AAGVIQSPRHLIKEKRETATLKCYPIPRHDTVYWYQQGPGQDPQFLISFYEKMQSDKGSIPDRFSAQQFSDYHSELNMSSLELGDSALYFCASTSDWGYDPDNEQFFGPGTRLTVL.